The 9 T cell receptor beta chains reported below all come from one sample, sequenced in a study of CD8 T cells in ankylosing spondylitis. TCRdb re-derived calls from the 5' RACE reads in MiXCR, one entry per CDR3 protein. The repertoire includes fewer than 750,000 distinct CDR3 sequences, roughly 20% of them detected once, and around a fifth sits in the top ten. These receptors are not linked to any known antigen. Study-level findings and limits: A TCR beta motif made of eight highly homologous variants seemed typical of ankylosing spondylitis blood.

Material for sequencing was blood, either unsorted or a sorted T cell fraction (not recorded which). The receptors shown here come from a male donor with ankylosing spondylitis.

The J gene is TRBJ1-6, the V gene TRBV28; D remains unclear. The CDR3 covers 15 residues. V lost 2 bases and J 10 bases, leaving 15 bases between the germline ends. Germline V gene data show CDR1 as MDHEN and CDR2 as SYDVKM. Here the CDR3 reads CASSLNPRGGSPLHF. The DNA of the CDR3 is TGTGCCAGCAGTTTAAACCCCCGGGGAGGCTCACCCCTCCACTTT.

This chain uses TRBV3-1 with TRBJ2-3, with TRBD2 matching 8 bases. Germline V gene data show CDR1 as LGHDT and CDR2 as YNNKEL (reference sequence). CDR3 size: 15 residues. The V and J ends lost 4 bases and 2 bases, in that order; junction bases with no gene match: 5. The chain's CDR3 is CASSPIAGSTDTQYF. The CDR3 DNA reads as TGTGCCAGCAGCCCTATAGCGGGATCCACAGATACGCAGTATTTT.

This chain connects TRBV10-3 to TRBJ2-2; 9 bases line up with TRBD2. The V segment lost 6 bases and the J segment 6 bases; nucleotides outside the gene matches: 11. Germline V CDR1 and CDR2: ENHRY, SYGVKD. The CDR3 is 16 amino acids. The CDR3 loop reads CAIRSWDSGSPGELFF. DNA of the CDR3: TGTGCCATCAGGTCCTGGGATAGCGGGAGCCCCGGGGAGCTGTTTTTT.

In this sample, this clonotype turned up a few times. This chain links TRBV29-1 with TRBJ2-7, with D tentatively TRBD2 (5 bases). CDR3 length: 15 amino acids. Germline lookup yields CDR1 SQVTM and CDR2 ANQGSEA. V lost 4 bases to trimming and J lost 3 bases, with 19 bases between them. The CDR3 bases are TGCAGCGTTGCGAGCGGAGCCGTGTTGGGCTACGAGCAGTACTTC. It codes for CSVASGAVLGYEQYF.

The V gene is TRBV20-1, the J gene TRBJ2-1, with 9 positions matching TRBD1. CDR1 is DFQATT and CDR2 is SNEGSKA in the germline V gene (reference sequence). Unmatched junction bases numbered 5, after V lost 5 bases and J lost 3 bases. This CDR3 comprises 14 residues. This CDR3 reads CSAPRTGVYNEQFF. As DNA, the CDR3 is TGCAGTGCTCCCCGGACAGGGGTCTACAATGAGCAGTTCTTC.

The chain combines TRBV7-2 with TRBJ2-3, with a weak D call TRBD1 (7 bases). V lost 4 bases and J 2 bases, leaving 19 bases between the germline ends. The CDR3 totals 17 residues. Germline V gives CDR1 SGHTA, CDR2 FQGNSA. CDR3 region: CASSSEGAFQLTDTQYF. The CDR3 DNA sequence: TGTGCCAGCAGCTCGGAGGGGGCTTTCCAGCTCACAGATACGCAGTATTTT. The whole variable domain, remainder taken from reference TRBV7-2 and TRBJ2-3, is GAGVSQSPSNKVTEKGKDVELRCDPISGHTALYWYRQSLGQGLEFLIYFQGNSAPDKSGLPSDRFSAERTGGSVSTLTIQRTQQEDSAVYLCASSSEGAFQLTDTQYFGPGTRLTVL.

This chain links TRBV5-1 with TRBJ2-7, with 9 bases identical to TRBD2. This CDR3 region has 19 residues. The V segment lost 0 bases and the J segment 1 base; nucleotides outside the gene matches: 14. Germline V lookup: CDR1 SGHRS, CDR2 YFSETQ. CDR3 in DNA: TGCGCCAGCAGCTTGGCCCAACCAACTAGCGGGCGAACTTCCTACGAGCAGTACTTC. Translating it yields CASSLAQPTSGRTSYEQYF.

This clonotype has a handful of counts. The chain recombines TRBV6-5 with TRBJ2-3, with TRBD2 identical over 9 bases. This CDR3 is 16 amino acids long. Per germline, CDR1 MNHEY and CDR2 SVGAGI. V shed 0 bases and J 5 bases; nucleotides not matched to a gene: 6. The CDR3 nucleotides are TGTGCCAGCAGTTACTCGGAAGCGGGGGGCAGAGATACGCAGTATTTT. Amino acids: CASSYSEAGGRDTQYF.

The V gene is TRBV4-2, the J gene TRBJ1-1, with a possible D match to TRBD1 (6 bases). CDR1 is LGHNA and CDR2 is YNFKEQ in the germline V gene. The CDR3 covers 17 residues. Trimming stripped 4 bases from V and 4 bases from J, with 22 bases between. The CDR3 spells CASSRASGGLGLTEAFF. For the CDR3, the DNA is TGTGCCAGCAGCCGAGCCTCGGGGGGCTTGGGACTCACTGAAGCTTTCTTT.